This entry describes one T cell receptor beta chain. The data originate from a study of cytomegalovirus exposure and HLA in healthy donors. Germline values: CDR1 SGHVS, CDR2 FQNEAQ. Trimming took off 1 base at V and 2 bases at J, with 17 bases between the two ends. This CDR3 is built from 17 residues. The PCR made use of 60 Vbeta and 13 Jbeta primers. TCRdb's copy holds only in-frame clones and misses some; the assay was immunoSEQ multiplex PCR. The table lists 110,000 to 150,000 clones, 80% to 85% of them singletons, with approximately 1.3% in the top ten. The chain is built from TRBV7-8 and TRBJ1-2; TRBD1 might be the D (5 bases). The sample taken for sequencing was PBMCs. The sequence was obtained from a male donor in good health and CMV-seropositive. CDR3 amino acids: CASSLGGRPTPNYGYTF. The CDR3 region has the DNA TGTGCCAGCAGCTTAGGGGGCAGGCCTACACCCAACTATGGCTACACCTTC.